One T cell receptor (beta chain) is described in this entry. This clone's antigen is unknown. Base qualities are missing; no much larger clone stands one base away. Library construction relied on the immunoSEQ multiplex PCR assay. TCRbeta CDR3 sequencing was performed at survey depth by Adaptive Biotechnologies, and CDR3 sequences, V/J genes, productive frequency and template counts were reported. Amplification of TCR beta CDR3 regions started from genomic DNA instead of RNA. The original pipeline was this. Pairwise repertoire overlap between tissues was quantified with Jensen-Shannon divergence, where 1 means complete divergence and 0 identical. Based on pairwise JSD values, tissues were grouped by single-linkage agglomerative hierarchical clustering, and the results were shown as dendrograms. GLIPH2 was run on all patient samples with simulation_depth 1000, kmer_min_depth 3, cdr3_length_cutoff 8, keeping groups with more than two unique CDR3s. A standardized tissue-overlap score extrapolated Jaccard GLIPH-group overlap across patients to a standard repertoire size of 1000 clones. Linear mixed-effect models, with tissue as a fixed effect and individual as a random effect, were used to test how diversity related to clinical or experimental variables. TCRdb took over this immuneACCESS table, retaining in-frame rearrangements with V and J assigned. Such tables are incomplete; in checked studies, under half of the missing clones stem from an unresolved V gene, and the remainder is unexplained. The DNA gave D and trimming, while V, J and clone size come from that table. Recorded for this sample are 25,000 to 35,000 clones; 85% of them occurred a single time. The ten largest clones add up to around 3.5% of the sample.

Its CDR3 holds 12 amino acids, cysteine through phenylalanine. Just the 36-base CDR3 DNA is kept, in frame starting at base 1. As encoded in the germline V gene (reference sequence), CDR1 is LGHDT while CDR2 is YNNKEL. The V end loses 6 bases and the J end loses 4 bases, and a stretch of 10 bases separates them. What this sample's time point label stands for: recipient (host-origin) PBMCs collected before allo-HCT. This sample is part of a study of tissue T cells after allogeneic stem cell transplantation (dated by TCRdb to 2021 to 2024). At the level of the whole study: Over an approximately 3-year period, about 7 adult allo-HCT recipients with steroid-refractory GVHD were prospectively enrolled in a research-autopsy study. Grafts from donors were received by all GVHD patients, with a handful of grafts being unmodified and three being CD34-selected to deplete T cells. All GVHD patients had gastrointestinal GVHD and received several lines of GVHD-directed therapy; several also had skin involvement. Five or six GVHD patients had pre-transplant PBMCs available, and those PBMCs were of recipient origin. For viably preserved blood and marrow, CD3+ T cells were flow-sorted when cell numbers allowed; smaller samples underwent direct DNA extraction. The study profiled TCR beta repertoires in many tissues obtained from research autopsies of patients with and without GVHD, and also in mouse models of GVHD. The human arm was a prospective observational study without blinding or randomization. The paper as a whole reports these results and caveats: In both patients and mice, T cells from blood and spleen covered only a limited part of the TCR repertoire found in tissues. Sampling depth was acknowledged as a limitation, and the patient cohort was both small and clinically heterogeneous. Within patients, how anatomically similar tissues were was a major factor shaping TCR repertoire composition, regardless of disease or transplant status. Which tissue TCRs were alloreactive or antigen-specific was not determined in the study, and some clones might have been persisting host cells. Few T cell clones were found to be shared across patients, but shared repertoire signatures across patients were revealed in a tissue-specific fashion by motif-based clustering.

This clonotype was sampled from a woman between 18 and 50 years old who later had graft-versus-host disease after an allogeneic stem cell transplant. This specimen was blood, taken before transplantation. In this chain, TRBV3-1 (or the pseudogene TRBV3-2) is recombined with TRBJ2-7, with a tentative D call of TRBD1 or TRBD2, each matching 6 bases. The sequence in DNA is TGTGCCAGCAGTGGGGGGCAATACGAGCAGTACTTC. It encodes CASSGGQYEQYF.